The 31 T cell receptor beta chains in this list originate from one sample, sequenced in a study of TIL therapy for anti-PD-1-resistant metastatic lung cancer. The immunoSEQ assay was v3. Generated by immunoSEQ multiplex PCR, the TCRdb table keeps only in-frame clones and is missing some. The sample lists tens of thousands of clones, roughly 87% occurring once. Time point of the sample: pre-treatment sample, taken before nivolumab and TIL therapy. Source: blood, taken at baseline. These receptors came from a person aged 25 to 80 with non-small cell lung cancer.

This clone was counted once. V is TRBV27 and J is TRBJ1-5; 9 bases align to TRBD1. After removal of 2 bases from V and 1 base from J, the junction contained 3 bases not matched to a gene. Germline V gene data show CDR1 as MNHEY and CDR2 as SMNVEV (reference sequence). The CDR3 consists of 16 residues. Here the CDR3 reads CASSLGTGLSNQPQHF. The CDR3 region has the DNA TGTGCCAGCAGTTTAGGGACAGGGCTAAGCAATCAGCCCCAGCATTTT.

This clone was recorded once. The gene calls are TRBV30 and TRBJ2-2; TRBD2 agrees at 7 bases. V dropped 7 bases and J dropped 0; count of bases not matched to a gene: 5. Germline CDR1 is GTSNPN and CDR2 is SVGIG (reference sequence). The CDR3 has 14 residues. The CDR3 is CASTLASNTGELFF. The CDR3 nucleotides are TGTGCCTCCACACTAGCGTCGAACACCGGGGAGCTGTTTTTT.

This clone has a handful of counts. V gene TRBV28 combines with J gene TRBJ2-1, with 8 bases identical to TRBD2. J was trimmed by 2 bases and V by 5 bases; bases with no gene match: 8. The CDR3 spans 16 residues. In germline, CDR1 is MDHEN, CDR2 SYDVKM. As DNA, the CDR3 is TGTGCCAGCAGTCCGCTCCCAGCGGGGGCCTACAATGAGCAGTTCTTC. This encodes CASSPLPAGAYNEQFF.

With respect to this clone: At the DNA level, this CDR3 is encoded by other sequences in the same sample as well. The CDR3 sequence is CASSIGLAGYNEQFF. The DNA of the CDR3 is TGTGCCAGTAGTATAGGACTAGCGGGGTACAATGAGCAGTTCTTC. The chain employs TRBV19 and TRBJ2-1; TRBD2 agrees at 11 bases. The germline V gene has CDR1 LNHDA and CDR2 SQIVND (reference sequence). The length of the CDR3 is 15 residues. V lost 1 base to trimming and J lost 4 bases; unmatched junction nucleotides: 0.

The CDR3 DNA reads TGCGCCAGCAGCTTGGGGCTAGGGAATGAGCAGTTCTTC. Its protein is CASSLGLGNEQFF. V gene TRBV5-1 combines with J gene TRBJ2-1; D not certain. Looked up from germline, CDR1 is SGHRS and CDR2 is YFSETQ. The CDR3 contains 13 residues. The V gene lost 0 bases and the J gene lost 7 bases, with 8 bases spanning the gap.

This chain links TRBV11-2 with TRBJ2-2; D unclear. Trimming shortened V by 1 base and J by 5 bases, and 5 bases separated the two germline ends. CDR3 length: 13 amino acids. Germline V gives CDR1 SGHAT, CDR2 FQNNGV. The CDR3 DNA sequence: TGTGCCAGCAGCTTAGTAACGACCGGGGAGCTGTTTTTT. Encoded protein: CASSLVTTGELFF.

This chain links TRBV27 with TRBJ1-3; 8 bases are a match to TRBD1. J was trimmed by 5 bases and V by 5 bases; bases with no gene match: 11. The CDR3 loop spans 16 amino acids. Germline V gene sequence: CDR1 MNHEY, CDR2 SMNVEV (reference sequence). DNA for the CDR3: TGTGCCAGCAGTCCCTCACCAGGGACAGGCCGAAACACCATATATTTT. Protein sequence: CASSPSPGTGRNTIYF.

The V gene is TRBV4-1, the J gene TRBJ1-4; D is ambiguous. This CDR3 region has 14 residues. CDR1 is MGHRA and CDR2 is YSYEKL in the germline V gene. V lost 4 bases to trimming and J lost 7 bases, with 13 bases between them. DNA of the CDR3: TGCGCCAGCAGCCCCCCGATGAGATCTGAAAAACTGTTTTTT. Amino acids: CASSPPMRSEKLFF.

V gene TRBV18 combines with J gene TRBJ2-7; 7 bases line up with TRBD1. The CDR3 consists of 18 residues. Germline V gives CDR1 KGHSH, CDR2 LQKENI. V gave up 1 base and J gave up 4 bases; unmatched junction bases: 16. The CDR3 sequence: CASSPQNFMGRGLYEQYF. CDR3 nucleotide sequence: TGTGCCAGCTCACCACAAAATTTTATGGGCAGGGGGTTATACGAGCAGTACTTC.

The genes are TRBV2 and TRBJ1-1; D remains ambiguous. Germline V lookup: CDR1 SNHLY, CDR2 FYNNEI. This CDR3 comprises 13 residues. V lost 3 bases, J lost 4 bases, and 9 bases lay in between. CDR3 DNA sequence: TGTGCCAGCAGTGACCAGGACGGCACTGAAGCTTTCTTT. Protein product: CASSDQDGTEAFF. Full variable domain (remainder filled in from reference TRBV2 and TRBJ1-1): EPEVTQTPSHQVTQMGQEVILRCVPISNHLYFYWYRQILGQKVEFLVSFYNNEISEKSEIFDDQFSVERPDGSNFTLKIRSTKLEDSAMYFCASSDQDGTEAFFGQGTRLTVV.

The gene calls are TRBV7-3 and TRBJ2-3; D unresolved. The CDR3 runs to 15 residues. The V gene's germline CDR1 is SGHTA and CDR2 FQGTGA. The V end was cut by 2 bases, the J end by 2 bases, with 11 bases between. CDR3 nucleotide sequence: TGTGCCAGCAGCTTAGGATCCAAACCCACAGATACGCAGTATTTT. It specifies CASSLGSKPTDTQYF.

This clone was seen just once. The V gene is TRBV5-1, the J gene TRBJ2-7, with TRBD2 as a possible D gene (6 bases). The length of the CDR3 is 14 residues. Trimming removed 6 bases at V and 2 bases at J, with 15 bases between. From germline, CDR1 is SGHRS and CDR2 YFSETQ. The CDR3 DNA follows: TGCGCCAGCAACTCGGCGGGACCCACCTACGAGCAGTACTTC. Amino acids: CASNSAGPTYEQYF.

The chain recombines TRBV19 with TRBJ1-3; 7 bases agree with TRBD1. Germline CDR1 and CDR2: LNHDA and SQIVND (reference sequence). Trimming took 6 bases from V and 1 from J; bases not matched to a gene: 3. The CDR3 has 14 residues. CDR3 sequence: CASSPQGSGNTIYF. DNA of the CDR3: TGTGCCAGTAGCCCACAGGGGTCTGGAAACACCATATATTTT.

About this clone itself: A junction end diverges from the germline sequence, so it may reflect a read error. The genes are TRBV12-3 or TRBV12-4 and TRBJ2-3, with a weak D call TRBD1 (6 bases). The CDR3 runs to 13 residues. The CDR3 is CTSRKQGTDTQYF. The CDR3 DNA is TGTACCAGCAGGAAACAGGGAACAGATACGCAGTATTTT.

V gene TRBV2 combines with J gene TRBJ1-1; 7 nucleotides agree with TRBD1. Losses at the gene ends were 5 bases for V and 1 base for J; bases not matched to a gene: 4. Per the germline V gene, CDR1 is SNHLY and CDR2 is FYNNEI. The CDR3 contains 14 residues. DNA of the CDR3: TGTGCCAGCAGTCGGACAGGCCCGAACACTGAAGCTTTCTTT. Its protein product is CASSRTGPNTEAFF.

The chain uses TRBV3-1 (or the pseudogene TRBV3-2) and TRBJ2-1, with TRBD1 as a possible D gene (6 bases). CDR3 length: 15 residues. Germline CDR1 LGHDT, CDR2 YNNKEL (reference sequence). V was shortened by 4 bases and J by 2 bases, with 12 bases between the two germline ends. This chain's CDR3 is CASSPGTLTYNEQFF. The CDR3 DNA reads TGTGCCAGCAGCCCCGGGACACTGACCTACAATGAGCAGTTCTTC.

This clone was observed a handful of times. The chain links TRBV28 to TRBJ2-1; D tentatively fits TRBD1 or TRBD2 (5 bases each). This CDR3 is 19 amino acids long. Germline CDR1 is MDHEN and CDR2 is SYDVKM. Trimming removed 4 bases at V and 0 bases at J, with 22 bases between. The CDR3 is CASSWDPGVRVSSYNEQFF. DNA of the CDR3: TGTGCCAGCAGTTGGGACCCTGGGGTGCGGGTTAGCTCCTACAATGAGCAGTTCTTC.

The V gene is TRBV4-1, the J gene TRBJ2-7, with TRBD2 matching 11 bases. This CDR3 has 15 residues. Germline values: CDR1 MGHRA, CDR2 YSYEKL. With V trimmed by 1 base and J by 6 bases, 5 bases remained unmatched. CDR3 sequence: CASSQALAGDVEQYF. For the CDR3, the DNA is TGCGCCAGCAGCCAAGCACTAGCGGGAGACGTCGAGCAGTACTTC.

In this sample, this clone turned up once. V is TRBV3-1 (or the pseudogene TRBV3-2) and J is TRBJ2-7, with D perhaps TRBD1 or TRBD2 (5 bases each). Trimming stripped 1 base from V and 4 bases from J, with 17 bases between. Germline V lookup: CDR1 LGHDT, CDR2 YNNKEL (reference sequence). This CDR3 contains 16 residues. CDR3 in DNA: TGTGCCAGCAGCCAAGGGATGTACGGGGCGGGTTACGAGCAGTACTTC. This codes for CASSQGMYGAGYEQYF.

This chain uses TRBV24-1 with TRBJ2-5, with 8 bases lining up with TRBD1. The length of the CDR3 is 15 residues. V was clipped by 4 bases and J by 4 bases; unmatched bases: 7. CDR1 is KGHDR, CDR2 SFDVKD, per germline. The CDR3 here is CATSDGQGPAETQYF. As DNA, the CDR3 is TGTGCCACCAGTGACGGACAGGGACCGGCAGAGACCCAGTACTTC.

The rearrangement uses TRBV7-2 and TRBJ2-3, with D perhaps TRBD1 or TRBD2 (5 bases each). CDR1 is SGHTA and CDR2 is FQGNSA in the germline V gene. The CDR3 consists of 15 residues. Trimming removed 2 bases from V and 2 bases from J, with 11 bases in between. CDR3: CASSLRGLITDTQYF. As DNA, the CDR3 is TGTGCCAGCAGCTTACGGGGCTTAATCACAGATACGCAGTATTTT. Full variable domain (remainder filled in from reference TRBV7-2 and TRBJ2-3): GAGVSQSPSNKVTEKGKDVELRCDPISGHTALYWYRQSLGQGLEFLIYFQGNSAPDKSGLPSDRFSAERTGGSVSTLTIQRTQQEDSAVYLCASSLRGLITDTQYFGPGTRLTVL.

For the CDR3, the DNA is TGTGCCAGTAGTCCGAACCTGGACAGGGTGAACACCGGGGAGCTGTTTTTT. Protein: CASSPNLDRVNTGELFF. This chain uses TRBV19 with TRBJ2-2, with 8 bases that match TRBD1. The CDR3 consists of 17 residues. V lost 5 bases, J lost 1 base, and 9 bases stayed unmatched. Germline V gene data show CDR1 as LNHDA and CDR2 as SQIVND (reference sequence). Full variable domain (remainder filled in from reference TRBV19 and TRBJ2-2): DGGITQSPKYLFRKEGQNVTLSCEQNLNHDAMYWYRQDPGQGLRLIYYSQIVNDFQKGDIAEGYSVSREKKESFPLTVTSAQKNPTAFYLCASSPNLDRVNTGELFFGEGSRLTVL.

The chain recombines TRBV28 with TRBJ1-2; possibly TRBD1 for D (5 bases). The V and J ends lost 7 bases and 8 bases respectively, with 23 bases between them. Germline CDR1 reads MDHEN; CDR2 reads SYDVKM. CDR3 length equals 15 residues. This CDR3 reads CASTFLRGEKGGYTF. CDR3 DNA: TGTGCCAGCACCTTCCTCCGGGGCGAAAAAGGAGGCTACACCTTC.

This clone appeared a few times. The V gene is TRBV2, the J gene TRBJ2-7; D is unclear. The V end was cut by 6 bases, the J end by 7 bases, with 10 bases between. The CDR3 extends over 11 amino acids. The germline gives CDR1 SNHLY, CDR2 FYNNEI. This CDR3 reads CASSVSVEQYF. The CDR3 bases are TGTGCCAGCAGCGTCAGCGTGGAGCAGTACTTC.

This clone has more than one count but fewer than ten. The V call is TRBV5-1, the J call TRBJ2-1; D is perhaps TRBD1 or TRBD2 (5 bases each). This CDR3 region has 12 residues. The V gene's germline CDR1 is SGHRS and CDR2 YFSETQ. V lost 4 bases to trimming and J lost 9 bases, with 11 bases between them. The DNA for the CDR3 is TGCGCCAGCAGCGGAAGGGGAGTTGAGCAGTTCTTC. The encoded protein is CASSGRGVEQFF.

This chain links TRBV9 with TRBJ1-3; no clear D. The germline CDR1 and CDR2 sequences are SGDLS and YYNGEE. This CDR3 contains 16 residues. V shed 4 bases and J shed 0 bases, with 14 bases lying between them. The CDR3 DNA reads TGTGCCAGCAGCCCACAGCGACGAGGCTCTGGAAACACCATATATTTT. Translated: CASSPQRRGSGNTIYF.

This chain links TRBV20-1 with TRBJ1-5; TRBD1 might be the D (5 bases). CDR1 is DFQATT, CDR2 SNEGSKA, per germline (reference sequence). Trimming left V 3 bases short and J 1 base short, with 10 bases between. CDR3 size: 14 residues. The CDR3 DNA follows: TGCAGTGCTAGTCGGGGGTTCAGCAATCAGCCCCAGCATTTT. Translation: CSASRGFSNQPQHF.

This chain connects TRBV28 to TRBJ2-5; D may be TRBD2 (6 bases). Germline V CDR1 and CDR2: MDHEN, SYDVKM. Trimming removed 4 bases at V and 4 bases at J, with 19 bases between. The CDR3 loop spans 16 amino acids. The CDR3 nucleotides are TGTGCCAGCAGTTCTTCCCAGAGCGGGCGGCGAGAGACCCAGTACTTC. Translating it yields CASSSSQSGRRETQYF.

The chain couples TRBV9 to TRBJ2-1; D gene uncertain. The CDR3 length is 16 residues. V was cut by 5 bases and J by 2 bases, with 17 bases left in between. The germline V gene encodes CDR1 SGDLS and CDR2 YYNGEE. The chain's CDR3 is CASSRKPELPYNEQFF. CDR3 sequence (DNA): TGTGCCAGCAGTCGCAAGCCAGAACTCCCCTACAATGAGCAGTTCTTC. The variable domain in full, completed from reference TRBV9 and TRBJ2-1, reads DSGVTQTPKHLITATGQRVTLRCSPRSGDLSVYWYQQSLDQGLQFLIQYYNGEERAKGNILERFSAQQFPDLHSELNLSSLELGDSALYFCASSRKPELPYNEQFFGPGTRLTVL.

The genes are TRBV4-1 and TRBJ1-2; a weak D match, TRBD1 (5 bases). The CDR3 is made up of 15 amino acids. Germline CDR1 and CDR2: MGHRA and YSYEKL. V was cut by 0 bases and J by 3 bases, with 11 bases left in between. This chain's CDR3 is CASSQDYRGHYGYTF. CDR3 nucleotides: TGCGCCAGCAGCCAAGATTATCGGGGACACTATGGCTACACCTTC.

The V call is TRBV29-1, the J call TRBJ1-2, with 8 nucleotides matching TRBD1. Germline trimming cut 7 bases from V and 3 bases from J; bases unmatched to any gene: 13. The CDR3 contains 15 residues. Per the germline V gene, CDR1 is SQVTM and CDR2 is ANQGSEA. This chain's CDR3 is CSADPGTGRDYGYTF. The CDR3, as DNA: TGCAGCGCCGACCCAGGGACAGGCAGGGACTATGGCTACACCTTC.